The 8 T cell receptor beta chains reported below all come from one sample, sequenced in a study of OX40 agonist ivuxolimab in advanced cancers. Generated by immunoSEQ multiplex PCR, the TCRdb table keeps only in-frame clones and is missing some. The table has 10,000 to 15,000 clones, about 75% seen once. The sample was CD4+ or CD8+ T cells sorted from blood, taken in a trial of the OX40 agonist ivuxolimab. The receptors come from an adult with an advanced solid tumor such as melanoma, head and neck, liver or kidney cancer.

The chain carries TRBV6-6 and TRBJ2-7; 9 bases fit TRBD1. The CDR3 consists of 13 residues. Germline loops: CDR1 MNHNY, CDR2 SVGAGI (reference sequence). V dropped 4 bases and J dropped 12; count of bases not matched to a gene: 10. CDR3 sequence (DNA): TGTGCCAGCAGTTTTCACAGGGGGCAAGGAGCGTACTTC. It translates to CASSFHRGQGAYF.

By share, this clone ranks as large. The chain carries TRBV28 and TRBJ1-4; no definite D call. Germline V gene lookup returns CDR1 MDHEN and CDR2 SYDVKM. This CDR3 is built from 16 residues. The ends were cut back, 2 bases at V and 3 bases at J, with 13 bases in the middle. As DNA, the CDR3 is TGTGCCAGCAGTTTACCCGAGAGAGGGCCTAATGAAAAACTGTTTTTT. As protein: CASSLPERGPNEKLFF.

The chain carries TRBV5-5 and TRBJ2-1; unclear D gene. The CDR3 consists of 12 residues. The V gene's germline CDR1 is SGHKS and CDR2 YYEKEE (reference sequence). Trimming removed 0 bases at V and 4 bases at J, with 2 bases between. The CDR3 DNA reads TGTGCCAGCAGCTTGGTATACAATGAGCAGTTCTTC. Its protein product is CASSLVYNEQFF.

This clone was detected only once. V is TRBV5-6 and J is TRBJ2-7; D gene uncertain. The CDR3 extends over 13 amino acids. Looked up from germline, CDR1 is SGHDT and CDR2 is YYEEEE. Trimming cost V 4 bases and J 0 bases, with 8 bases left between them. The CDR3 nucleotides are TGTGCCAGCAGCGCTGGTAGCTCCTACGAGCAGTACTTC. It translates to CASSAGSSYEQYF.

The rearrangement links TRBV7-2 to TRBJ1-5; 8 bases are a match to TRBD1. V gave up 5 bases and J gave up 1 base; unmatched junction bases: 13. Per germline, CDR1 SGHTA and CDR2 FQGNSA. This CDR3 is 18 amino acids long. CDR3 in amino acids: CASSDLTGAIRSNQPQHF. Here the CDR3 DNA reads TGTGCCAGCAGCGACCTGACAGGGGCGATTAGAAGCAATCAGCCCCAGCATTTT.

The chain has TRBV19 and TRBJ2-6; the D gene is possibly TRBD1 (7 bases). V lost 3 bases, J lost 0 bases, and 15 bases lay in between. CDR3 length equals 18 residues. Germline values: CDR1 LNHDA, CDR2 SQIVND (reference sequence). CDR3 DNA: TGTGCCAGTAGTATTGGAGGGACAGTGAGCTCTGGGGCCAACGTCCTGACTTTC. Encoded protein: CASSIGGTVSSGANVLTF. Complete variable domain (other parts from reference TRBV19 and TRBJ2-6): DGGITQSPKYLFRKEGQNVTLSCEQNLNHDAMYWYRQDPGQGLRLIYYSQIVNDFQKGDIAEGYSVSREKKESFPLTVTSAQKNPTAFYLCASSIGGTVSSGANVLTFGAGSRLTVL.

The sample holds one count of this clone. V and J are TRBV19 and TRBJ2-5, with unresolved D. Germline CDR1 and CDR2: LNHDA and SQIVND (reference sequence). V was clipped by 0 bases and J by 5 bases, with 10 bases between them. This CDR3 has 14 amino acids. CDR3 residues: CASSIDGFPETQYF. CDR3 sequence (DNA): TGTGCCAGTAGTATAGATGGCTTCCCGGAGACCCAGTACTTC.

DNA for the CDR3: TGTGCCAGCAGCTCCACAGGGTATCGCGATCAGCCCCAGCATTTT. The encoded protein is CASSSTGYRDQPQHF. This chain uses TRBV7-8 with TRBJ1-5; a weak D match, TRBD1 (6 bases). The CDR3 runs to 15 residues. CDR1 is SGHVS, CDR2 FQNEAQ, per germline. V was clipped by 4 bases and J by 5 bases, with 15 bases between them.